The present T cell receptor beta chain was sequenced within a study of cytomegalovirus exposure and HLA in healthy donors. Study details: According to later analysis, the same platform produced the 120 validation and about 700 first-cohort repertoires. Study conclusions and caveats: The dataset shows that most TCR sequences were rare, while some public TCRs occurred in many donors. Some TCR beta chains (more than 150 of them) were listed as cytomegalovirus-associated. According to reports, the classifier identified cytomegalovirus status with high specificity and sensitivity.

This table comes from immunoSEQ multiplex PCR, and its TCRdb copy is limited to in-frame clones, with some not included. The sample includes some 170,000 clones, 85% to 90% of them seen just once. Regarding this clone: Its antigen remains unknown. A much larger clone differs from this one at a single base, so this may be a read error. The sample has other DNA sequences that encode this CDR3 too.

This CDR3 region has 11 residues. V shed 2 bases and J shed 8 bases, with 6 bases lying between them. Per the germline V gene, CDR1 is MNHEY and CDR2 is SVGAGI. The origin of this receptor is a man younger than 35 in good health and CMV-seropositive. Source material: PBMCs. The chain joins TRBV6-5 to TRBJ1-2, with D possibly matching TRBD1 (5 bases). The CDR3 is CASSYRGGYTF. The DNA for the CDR3 is TGTGCCAGCAGTTACAGGGGAGGCTACACCTTC.